This entry concerns a single TCR beta chain. Its antigen is not identified. The sample belongs to a study of T cell repertoires and HLA-DP antigens. Unmatched junction bases numbered 9, after V lost 5 bases and J lost 2 bases. The CDR3 runs to 16 residues. From germline, CDR1 is SGHAT and CDR2 FQNNGV. TCRdb keeps only in-frame clones here, not all; method: immunoSEQ multiplex PCR. The sample shows around 100,000 clones, more than 85% of them seen only once. The specimen was CD4+ T cells from PBMCs. This receptor was obtained from a woman aged 18-35 years in good health and CMV-seronegative. The chain employs TRBV11-2 and TRBJ2-3; 8 bases line up with TRBD2. Written as DNA, the CDR3 is TGTGCCAGCAGCCCGGGACTAGGGGTCGCCACAGATACGCAGTATTTT. This gives the protein CASSPGLGVATDTQYF. Full variable domain (outside the CDR3, taken from reference TRBV11-2 and TRBJ2-3): EAGVAQSPRYKIIEKRQSVAFWCNPISGHATLYWYQQILGQGPKLLIQFQNNGVVDDSQLPKDRFSAERLKGVDSTLKIQPAKLEDSAVYLCASSPGLGVATDTQYFGPGTRLTVL.